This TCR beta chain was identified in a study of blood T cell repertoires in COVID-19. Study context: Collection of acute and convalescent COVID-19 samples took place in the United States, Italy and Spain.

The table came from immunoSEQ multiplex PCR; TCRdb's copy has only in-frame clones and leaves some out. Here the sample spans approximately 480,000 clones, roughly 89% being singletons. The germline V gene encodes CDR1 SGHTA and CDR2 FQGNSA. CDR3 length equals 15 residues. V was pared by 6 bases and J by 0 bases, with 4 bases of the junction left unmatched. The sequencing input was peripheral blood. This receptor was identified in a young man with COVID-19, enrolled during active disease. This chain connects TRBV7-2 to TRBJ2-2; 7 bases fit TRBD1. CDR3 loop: CASRKGAANTGELFF. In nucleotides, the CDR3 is TGTGCCAGCAGAAAGGGGGCCGCGAACACCGGGGAGCTGTTTTTT. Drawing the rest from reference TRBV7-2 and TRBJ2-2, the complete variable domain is GAGVSQSPSNKVTEKGKDVELRCDPISGHTALYWYRQSLGQGLEFLIYFQGNSAPDKSGLPSDRFSAERTGGSVSTLTIQRTQQEDSAVYLCASRKGAANTGELFFGEGSRLTVL.